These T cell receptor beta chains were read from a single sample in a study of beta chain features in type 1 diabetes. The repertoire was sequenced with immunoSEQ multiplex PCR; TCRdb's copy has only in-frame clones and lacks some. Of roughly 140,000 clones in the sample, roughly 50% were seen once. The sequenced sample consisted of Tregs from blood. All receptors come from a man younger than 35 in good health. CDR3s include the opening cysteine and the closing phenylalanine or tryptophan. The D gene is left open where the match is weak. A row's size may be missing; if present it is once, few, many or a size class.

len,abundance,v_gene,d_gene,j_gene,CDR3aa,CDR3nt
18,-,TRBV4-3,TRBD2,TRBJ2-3,CASSQRLAGGASTDTQYF,TGCGCCAGCAGCCAACGACTAGCGGGGGGGGCCAGCACAGATACGCAGTATTTT
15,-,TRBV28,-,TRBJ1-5,CASSQQVYSNQPQHF,TGTGCCAGCAGTCAACAGGTATATAGCAATCAGCCCCAGCATTTT
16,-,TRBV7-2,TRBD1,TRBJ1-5,CASSLSPDRGNQPQHF,TGTGCCAGCAGCTTAAGTCCCGACAGGGGGAATCAGCCCCAGCATTTT
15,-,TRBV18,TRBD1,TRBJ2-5,CASSPQGAAQETQYF,TGTGCCAGCTCACCACAGGGGGCTGCGCAAGAGACCCAGTACTTC
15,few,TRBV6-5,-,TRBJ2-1,CASSYFLGGHNEQFF,TGTGCCAGCAGTTACTTCTTGGGGGGACACAATGAGCAGTTCTTC
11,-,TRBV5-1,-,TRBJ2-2,CASKEAGELFF,TGCGCCAGCAAAGAGGCCGGGGAGCTGTTTTTT
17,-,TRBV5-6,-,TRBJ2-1,CASSLLPPSSFISEQFF,TGTGCCAGCAGCCTACTACCGCCTAGCAGTTTTATCTCAGAGCAGTTCTTC
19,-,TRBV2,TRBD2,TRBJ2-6,CASREPGRLSLGGANVLTF,TGTGCCAGCAGGGAACCCGGGAGGCTCTCCCTGGGTGGGGCCAACGTCCTGACTTTC
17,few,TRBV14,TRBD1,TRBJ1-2,CASSLRLGQATNYGYTF,TGTGCCAGCAGCCTGCGCCTGGGACAGGCTACTAACTATGGCTACACCTTC
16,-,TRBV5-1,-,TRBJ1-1,CASSLGSQTVVTEAFF,TGCGCCAGCAGCTTGGGTAGCCAGACGGTAGTCACTGAAGCTTTCTTT
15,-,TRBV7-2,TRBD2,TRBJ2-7,CASRVAGGDSYEQYF,TGTGCCAGCAGGGTAGCGGGAGGGGACTCCTACGAGCAGTACTTC
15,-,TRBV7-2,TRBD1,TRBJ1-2,CASSFYSQGAYGYTF,TGTGCCAGCAGCTTCTACTCACAGGGGGCCTATGGCTACACCTTC
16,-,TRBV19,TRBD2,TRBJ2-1,CASSKTSGSLMNEQFF,TGTGCCAGTAGTAAGACTAGCGGGAGTTTAATGAATGAGCAGTTCTTC
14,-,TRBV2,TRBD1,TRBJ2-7,CAGTGGDSSYEQYF,TGTGCCGGGACAGGGGGCGATTCCTCCTACGAGCAGTACTTC
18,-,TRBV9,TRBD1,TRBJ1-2,CASSSSGTGFRANYGYTF,TGTGCCAGCAGCTCATCGGGGACAGGGTTTAGAGCTAACTATGGCTACACCTTC
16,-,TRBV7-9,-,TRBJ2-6,CASSIRTESGANVLTF,TGTGCCAGCAGCATACGAACTGAGAGTGGGGCCAACGTCCTGACTTTC
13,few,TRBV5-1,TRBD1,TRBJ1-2,CASSPGQYYGYTF,TGCGCCAGCAGCCCGGGACAGTACTATGGCTACACCTTC
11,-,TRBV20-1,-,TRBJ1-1,CSAPGHSEAFF,TGCAGTGCCCCGGGACACAGTGAAGCTTTCTTT
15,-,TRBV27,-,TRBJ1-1,CASTSRGGSNTEAFF,TGTGCCAGCACCTCCCGGGGGGGATCGAACACTGAAGCTTTCTTT
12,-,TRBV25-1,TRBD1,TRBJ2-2,CASRDRAGELFF,TGTGCCAGCAGGGACAGGGCCGGGGAGCTGTTTTTT
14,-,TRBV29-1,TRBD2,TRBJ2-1,CSGSGRGGNNEQFF,TGCAGCGGCTCCGGCCGGGGGGGGAACAATGAGCAGTTCTTC
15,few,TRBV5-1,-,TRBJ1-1,CASSPGQGRNTEAFF,TGCGCCAGCAGTCCCGGGCAGGGGCGAAACACTGAAGCTTTCTTT
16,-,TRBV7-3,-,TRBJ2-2,CASSLTGAARTGELFF,TGTGCCAGCAGCTTAACGGGGGCAGCAAGGACCGGGGAGCTGTTTTTT
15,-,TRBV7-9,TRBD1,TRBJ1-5,CASSFGQGGNQPQHF,TGTGCCAGCAGCTTCGGACAGGGTGGCAATCAGCCCCAGCATTTT
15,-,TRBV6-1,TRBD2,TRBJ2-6,CASRAGAQGANVLTF,TGTGCCAGCAGAGCGGGGGCGCAAGGGGCCAACGTCCTGACTTTC
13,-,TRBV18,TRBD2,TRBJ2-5,CASSRDYSETQYF,TGTGCCAGCTCCCGGGACTATTCCGAGACCCAGTACTTC
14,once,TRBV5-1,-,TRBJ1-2,CASSLQGLNYGYTF,TGCGCCAGCAGCTTACAGGGATTGAACTATGGCTACACCTTC
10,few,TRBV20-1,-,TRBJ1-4,CSAGWEKLFF,TGCAGTGCCGGTTGGGAAAAACTGTTTTTT
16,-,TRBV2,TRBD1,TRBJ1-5,CASSRQGTRFNQPQHF,TGTGCCAGCAGTCGACAGGGTACGAGGTTCAATCAGCCCCAGCATTTT
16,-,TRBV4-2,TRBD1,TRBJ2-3,CASSRTGIYVPDTQYF,TGTGCCAGCAGTCGGACAGGCATCTACGTTCCAGATACGCAGTATTTT
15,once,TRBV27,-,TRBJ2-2,CASRASGTNTGELFF,TGTGCCAGCAGGGCCTCAGGGACTAACACCGGGGAGCTGTTTTTT
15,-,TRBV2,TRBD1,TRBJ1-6,CASSRQGVDNSPLHF,TGTGCCAGCAGTAGACAGGGGGTGGATAATTCACCCCTCCACTTT
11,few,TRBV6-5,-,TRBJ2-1,CASSRGDEQFF,TGTGCCAGCAGTAGGGGTGATGAGCAGTTCTTC